The 32 T cell receptor beta chains given below trace back to one sample, sequenced in a study of cytomegalovirus exposure and HLA in healthy donors. This PCR relied on a set of 60 Vbeta primers and 13 Jbeta primers. TCRdb's copy holds only in-frame clones and misses some; the assay was immunoSEQ multiplex PCR. This sample yields around 95,000 clones, of which 82% are seen a single time; 3% to 3.5% belongs to the top ten. Sample: PBMCs. Receptors originate from a young man in good health and CMV-seropositive.

The chain has TRBV6-6 and TRBJ1-5; possible D gene TRBD1, 5 bases. The CDR3 loop spans 14 amino acids. The germline V and J ends were trimmed by 2 bases and 5 bases, with 10 bases remaining between them. Germline V lookup: CDR1 MNHNY, CDR2 SVGAGI (reference sequence). This chain's CDR3 is CASSYDTGDQPQHF. The CDR3 DNA reads as TGTGCCAGCAGTTACGATACAGGAGATCAGCCCCAGCATTTT.

The table lists this clone with a few counts. This rearrangement joins TRBV7-5 to TRBJ2-1; the table's D gene call, TRBD2, was not cross checked with the DNA. TRBV7-5 is deemed a pseudogene. The CDR3 sequence is 17 residues long. The CDR3 DNA sequence: TGTGCCAGAAGCTTATCCGCCGGACTAGCGGGCTACAATGAGCAGTTCTTC. It specifies CARSLSAGLAGYNEQFF.

This CDR3 is CASSLSTEPYEQYF. CDR3 coding DNA: TGTGCCAGCAGCTTGTCGACAGAGCCCTACGAGCAGTACTTC. The V call is TRBV9, the J call TRBJ2-7, with D perhaps matching TRBD1 (5 bases). With 4 bases removed from V and 2 bases from J, the gap between germline ends came to 13 bases. The germline CDR1 and CDR2 sequences are SGDLS and YYNGEE. The CDR3 runs to 14 residues.

This chain uses TRBV2 with TRBJ2-2, with a tentative D call TRBD2 (6 bases). This CDR3 contains 14 residues. Germline V lookup: CDR1 SNHLY, CDR2 FYNNEI. Trimming removed 7 bases from V and 1 base from J, with 10 bases in between. In DNA, the CDR3 is TGTGCCAGCAACCAAGCGGGGAACACCGGGGAGCTGTTTTTT. Residues: CASNQAGNTGELFF.

The rearrangement links TRBV7-9 to TRBJ1-2; 8 positions agree with TRBD1. From germline, CDR1 is SEHNR and CDR2 FQNEAQ (reference sequence). Losses at the gene ends were 11 bases for V and 9 bases for J; bases not matched to a gene: 14. CDR3 length: 13 amino acids. CDR3 loop: CAVGGQGPWSYTF. In DNA form, the CDR3 reads TGTGCCGTCGGAGGACAGGGACCGTGGAGCTACACCTTC.

J is TRBJ2-7 and V is TRBV5-8; 11 bases fit TRBD2. This CDR3 is 15 amino acids long. The J segment lost 7 bases and the V segment lost 0 bases, leaving 6 bases of the junction unmatched. Germline CDR1 SGHTS, CDR2 YDEGEE. The CDR3 DNA sequence: TGTGCCAGCAGCTTGGTAGCGGGAGGGCCTGGGGAGCAGTACTTC. It specifies CASSLVAGGPGEQYF.

This rearrangement joins TRBV7-6 to TRBJ1-1, with a tentative D call TRBD1 (5 bases). This CDR3 contains 13 residues. Deletions cut 5 bases from V and 4 bases from J, with 11 bases between. CDR1 and CDR2 (germline): SGHVS, FNYEAQ. CDR3 loop: CASSLLRGTEAFF. CDR3 DNA: TGTGCCAGCAGCCTCCTTAGGGGCACTGAAGCTTTCTTT.

The chain combines TRBV28 with TRBJ2-5; perhaps TRBD2 as D (6 bases). Germline values: CDR1 MDHEN, CDR2 SYDVKM. CDR3 length: 13 residues. V was trimmed by 6 bases and J by 4 bases, leaving 12 bases between them. This CDR3 is CASSFIAVETQYF. CDR3 sequence (DNA): TGTGCCAGCAGCTTTATAGCGGTAGAGACCCAGTACTTC. Variable domain in full (rest from reference TRBV28 and TRBJ2-5): DVKVTQSSRYLVKRTGEKVFLECVQDMDHENMFWYRQDPGLGLRLIYFSYDVKMKEKGDIPEGYSVSREKKERFSLILESASTNQTSMYLCASSFIAVETQYFGPGTRLLVL.

This clone was observed once. The chain couples TRBV7-9 to TRBJ2-1, with 8 bases aligning to TRBD2. Germline V CDR1 and CDR2: SEHNR, FQNEAQ (reference sequence). The CDR3 contains 16 residues. The ends lost 5 bases at V and 1 base at J; junction bases unmatched: 7. CDR3: CASSGLAGRSYNEQFF. CDR3 nucleotide sequence: TGTGCCAGCAGCGGGTTAGCGGGGCGGTCCTACAATGAGCAGTTCTTC.

V and J are TRBV5-1 and TRBJ2-2, with D perhaps matching TRBD1 (5 bases). There are 16 residues in the CDR3. The V end was cut by 0 bases, the J end by 5 bases, with 14 bases between. CDR1 SGHRS and CDR2 YFSETQ come from the germline V gene. CDR3 in DNA: TGCGCCAGCAGCTTGGAATTAAGGGGCGGAACCGGGGAGCTGTTTTTT. Protein product: CASSLELRGGTGELFF.

The chain joins TRBV27 to TRBJ2-1; 14 bases are shared with TRBD2. The CDR3 has 18 residues. The V and J ends lost 2 bases and 8 bases, in that order; junction bases with no gene match: 11. The germline V gene has CDR1 MNHEY and CDR2 SMNVEV (reference sequence). CDR3 bases: TGTGCCAGCAGTTTAAGAAGTTGGGGACTAGCGGGAGACGATGAGCAGTTCTTC. Amino acids: CASSLRSWGLAGDDEQFF.

This clone was seen a single time. This CDR3 reads CASSLLPAGELFF. CDR3 DNA: TGTGCCAGCAGCTTGCTGCCAGCCGGGGAGCTGTTTTTT. The V and J genes are TRBV7-6 and TRBJ2-2; no clear D gene. The CDR3 runs 13 residues. Trimming removed 3 bases from V and 6 bases from J, with 8 bases in between. Germline values: CDR1 SGHVS, CDR2 FNYEAQ.

The chain links TRBV28 to TRBJ2-7, with 9 bases aligning to TRBD2. V gave up 4 bases and J gave up 5 bases; unmatched junction bases: 12. Germline V lookup: CDR1 MDHEN, CDR2 SYDVKM. This CDR3 has 16 amino acids. CDR3 sequence reads: CASSSAGRGGINEQYF. The DNA for the CDR3 is TGTGCCAGCAGTTCGGCGGGGCGGGGGGGGATAAACGAGCAGTACTTC.

This chain links TRBV7-8 with TRBJ2-1; TRBD1 might be the D (6 bases). Germline V gene sequence: CDR1 SGHVS, CDR2 FQNEAQ. The CDR3 runs 13 residues. Trimming took off 5 bases at V and 6 bases at J, with 11 bases between the two ends. CDR3 sequence (DNA): TGTGCCAGCAGCGCCCGGGACATCAATGAGCAGTTCTTC. As protein: CASSARDINEQFF.

This clone was recorded once. This chain joins TRBV30 and TRBJ2-1; TRBD2 matches 7 bases. Germline V gives CDR1 GTSNPN, CDR2 SVGIG (reference sequence). Trimming cost V 4 bases and J 3 bases; bases outside gene matches: 6. The CDR3 has 14 amino acids. This chain's CDR3 is CAWTPTSSYNEQFF. CDR3 DNA: TGTGCCTGGACCCCGACTAGCAGCTACAATGAGCAGTTCTTC.

The chain employs TRBV7-8 and TRBJ1-3; unclear D gene. Trimming stripped 1 base from V and 0 bases from J, with 13 bases between. The CDR3 covers 17 residues. The V gene's germline CDR1 is SGHVS and CDR2 FQNEAQ. CDR3 residues: CASSLVASRISGNTIYF. Here the CDR3 DNA reads TGTGCCAGCAGCTTAGTCGCGAGCCGAATCTCTGGAAACACCATATATTTT.

The chain couples TRBV20-1 to TRBJ2-1, with TRBD1 matching 9 bases. Per germline, CDR1 DFQATT and CDR2 SNEGSKA (reference sequence). CDR3 length: 10 amino acids. Trimming removed 3 bases from V and 14 bases from J; junction bases left unmatched: 2. CDR3 protein: CSASRDREFF. The CDR3 DNA reads as TGCAGTGCTAGCCGGGACAGGGAGTTCTTC.

The chain carries TRBV7-9 and TRBJ1-3, with unresolved D. V dropped 0 bases and J dropped 4 bases, with 7 bases sitting between them. CDR3 length equals 14 residues. CDR1 SEHNR and CDR2 FQNEAQ come from the germline V gene (reference sequence). The CDR3 coding sequence is TGTGCCAGCAGCTTAGCGGCCAGGGGAAACACCATATATTTT. It codes for CASSLAARGNTIYF.

The rearrangement uses TRBV28 and TRBJ1-5, with 7 bases matching TRBD1. V lost 4 bases, J lost 6 bases, and 6 bases stayed unmatched. Germline V gene sequence: CDR1 MDHEN, CDR2 SYDVKM. The CDR3 loop spans 14 amino acids. Here the CDR3 reads CASSSYRGSQPQHF. The CDR3 DNA sequence: TGTGCCAGCAGTTCGTACAGGGGTTCTCAGCCCCAGCATTTT. The full variable domain, with the rest looked up from reference TRBV28 and TRBJ1-5, is DVKVTQSSRYLVKRTGEKVFLECVQDMDHENMFWYRQDPGLGLRLIYFSYDVKMKEKGDIPEGYSVSREKKERFSLILESASTNQTSMYLCASSSYRGSQPQHFGDGTRLSIL.

The chain has TRBV7-9 and TRBJ1-5; tentative D call: TRBD1 (5 bases). CDR1 is SEHNR, CDR2 FQNEAQ, per germline (reference sequence). The V end was cut by 1 base, the J end by 2 bases, with 6 bases between. This CDR3 is built from 14 residues. This chain's CDR3 is CASSLEQGNQPQHF. The CDR3 DNA follows: TGTGCCAGCAGCTTAGAACAGGGCAATCAGCCCCAGCATTTT.

CDR3 sequence reads: CASSQDDSSNQPQHF. CDR3 sequence (DNA): TGTGCCAGCAGCCAAGATGACAGTAGCAATCAGCCCCAGCATTTT. This rearrangement joins TRBV4-2 to TRBJ1-5; a weak D match, TRBD1 (5 bases). CDR3 size: 15 residues. Germline V lookup: CDR1 LGHNA, CDR2 YNFKEQ. V was clipped by 0 bases and J by 0 bases, with 6 bases between them.

The genes are TRBV7-2 and TRBJ2-2; perhaps TRBD1 as D (5 bases). The CDR3 covers 16 residues. In germline, CDR1 is SGHTA, CDR2 FQGNSA. V lost 0 bases and J 2 bases, leaving 10 bases between the germline ends. The CDR3 region has the DNA TGTGCCAGCAGCTTAGCGCAAGGGGCCAACACCGGGGAGCTGTTTTTT. Its protein is CASSLAQGANTGELFF.

The chain has TRBV10-2 and TRBJ2-7; D gene unclear. There are 13 residues in the CDR3. The germline CDR1 and CDR2 sequences are WSHSY and SAAADI. V was cut by 0 bases and J by 4 bases, with 7 bases left in between. The chain's CDR3 is CASSESTHYEQYF. DNA for the CDR3: TGCGCCAGCAGTGAGTCGACACATTACGAGCAGTACTTC.

This chain uses TRBV6-4 with TRBJ2-2, with 12 bases that match TRBD2. V trimming: 4 bases; J trimming: 6 bases; junction bases outside the gene matches: 3. This CDR3 is 15 amino acids long. Germline lookup yields CDR1 MRHNA and CDR2 SNTAGT. CDR3 nucleotides: TGTGCCAGCAGTGCCGGGACTAGCGGGTCCGGGGAGCTGTTTTTT. Its protein product is CASSAGTSGSGELFF.

The chain couples TRBV28 to TRBJ1-5; D is perhaps TRBD1 (6 bases). The CDR3 length is 15 residues. Per the germline V gene, CDR1 is MDHEN and CDR2 is SYDVKM. Trimming removed 6 bases from V and 4 bases from J, with 16 bases in between. The DNA of the CDR3 is TGTGCCAGCAGCTACGACAGGCGAGGGAATCAGCCCCAGCATTTT. This gives the protein CASSYDRRGNQPQHF. Using reference TRBV28 and TRBJ1-5 for the parts outside the CDR3, the full variable domain is DVKVTQSSRYLVKRTGEKVFLECVQDMDHENMFWYRQDPGLGLRLIYFSYDVKMKEKGDIPEGYSVSREKKERFSLILESASTNQTSMYLCASSYDRRGNQPQHFGDGTRLSIL.

In this sample, this clone turned up once. The V and J genes are TRBV21-1 and TRBJ2-1; whether TRBD2, the table's D call, matches the DNA was not checked. TRBV21-1 is shown as a pseudogene. The CDR3 extends over 16 amino acids. The CDR3 nucleotides are TGTGCCAGCAGCAAATCTGAGCGGAGCTCCTACAATGAGCAGTTCTTC. This encodes CASSKSERSSYNEQFF.

The chain joins TRBV7-9 to TRBJ2-6, with D possibly being TRBD2 (6 bases). There are 17 residues in the CDR3. Trimming pared 5 bases from V and 4 bases from J, leaving 18 bases between. CDR1 and CDR2 (germline): SEHNR, FQNEAQ (reference sequence). The CDR3 spells CASSPRTAAGGANVLTF. Written as DNA, the CDR3 is TGTGCCAGCAGCCCGAGGACGGCCGCGGGGGGGGCCAACGTCCTGACTTTC.

This clone was observed a few times. The rearrangement uses TRBV6-1 and TRBJ1-1; D uncertain. V shed 5 bases and J shed 1 base, with 11 bases lying between them. This CDR3 contains 14 residues. Germline-derived CDR1 and CDR2 are MNHNS and SASEGT. CDR3 nucleotide sequence: TGTGCCAGCAGTCTTGGAGGAGGGAACACTGAAGCTTTCTTT. The encoded protein is CASSLGGGNTEAFF.

This clone was detected a few times. The CDR3 DNA sequence: TGTGCCAGCAGCAGACAGGGGGAAGCTTTCTTT. This gives the protein CASSRQGEAFF. V and J are TRBV6-5 and TRBJ1-1; TRBD1 matches 8 bases. From germline, CDR1 is MNHEY and CDR2 SVGAGI. CDR3 length: 11 amino acids. With 6 bases clipped from V and 8 bases from J, the junction kept 2 bases outside the gene matches.

There are a few counts of this clone. The chain combines TRBV7-9 with TRBJ1-5; no definite D call. Germline loops: CDR1 SEHNR, CDR2 FQNEAQ (reference sequence). The V end lost 5 bases, the J end lost 0 bases, and 14 bases lay between the germline ends. The CDR3 totals 16 residues. CDR3 DNA sequence: TGTGCCAGCAGCCGGGCGGGAGGCCCTAGCAATCAGCCCCAGCATTTT. Its translation: CASSRAGGPSNQPQHF.

The chain has TRBV7-2 and TRBJ1-1; D ambiguous. The CDR3 runs 15 residues. V lost 2 bases and J 1 base, leaving 11 bases between the germline ends. In germline, CDR1 is SGHTA, CDR2 FQGNSA. CDR3 protein: CASSLYSQTNTEAFF. The DNA for the CDR3 is TGTGCCAGCAGCTTATACTCACAGACGAACACTGAAGCTTTCTTT.

The chain joins TRBV5-5 to TRBJ2-5; 9 positions match TRBD1. The assigned J gene may be wrong: the sequence end matches TRBJ2-7 better. This CDR3 region has 17 residues. The germline gives CDR1 SGHKS, CDR2 YYEKEE (reference sequence). The CDR3 spells CASSLAEGTGLGNEQYF. In DNA form, the CDR3 reads TGTGCCAGCAGCTTGGCCGAAGGGACAGGGCTTGGAAACGAGCAGTACTTC.